A single sample is the source of the 30 T cell receptor beta chains below, sequenced in a study of blood T cell repertoires in COVID-19. Assay: immunoSEQ multiplex PCR; the TCRdb copy retains only in-frame clones and omits some. The sample has approximately 250,000 clones, approximately 90% seen once. Sequencing used PBMCs or T cells enriched from blood (not recorded which). Receptors originate from a woman aged 55-69 years in a cohort exposed to, infected with or recovered from COVID-19 (not recorded which).

This clone was observed a handful of times. The V gene is TRBV30, the J gene TRBJ2-3; 10 bases align to TRBD2. The germline CDR1 and CDR2 sequences are GTSNPN and SVGIG (reference sequence). The CDR3 runs to 14 residues. With 4 bases clipped from V and 8 bases from J, the junction kept 9 bases outside the gene matches. CDR3 DNA sequence: TGTGCCTGGACTGCTAGCGGGAGTGGAGGTACGCAGTATTTT. Translating gives CAWTASGSGGTQYF.

The chain combines TRBV7-2 with TRBJ1-1; a weak D match, TRBD1 (6 bases). In germline, CDR1 is SGHTA, CDR2 FQGNSA. The germline V and J ends were trimmed by 5 bases and 1 base, with 8 bases remaining between them. CDR3 length: 13 residues. CDR3 nucleotides: TGTGCCAGCAGCAGACAGGAGAACACTGAAGCTTTCTTT. This sequence encodes CASSRQENTEAFF.

The rearrangement uses TRBV28 and TRBJ2-7; 8 nucleotides line up with TRBD2. CDR1 MDHEN and CDR2 SYDVKM come from the germline V gene. The junction had 5 bases not matched to a gene; V was cut back by 7 bases and J by 6 bases. This CDR3 region has 12 residues. CDR3 in DNA: TGTGCCAGCATGGGACGGGGGGGCGAGCAGTACTTC. Translating it yields CASMGRGGEQYF.

A remark on this clone: This CDR3 is also generated by other DNA sequences in the sample. The rearrangement uses TRBV19 and TRBJ2-1, with 7 positions matching TRBD2. Germline-derived CDR1 and CDR2 are LNHDA and SQIVND (reference sequence). Trimming at V came to 3 bases and at J to 4 bases, leaving 6 bases not matched to a gene. The CDR3 extends over 15 amino acids. As DNA, the CDR3 is TGTGCCAGTAGTATTAGCCTAGCGGTTTACAATGAGCAGTTCTTC. Translation gives CASSISLAVYNEQFF.

The V and J genes are TRBV9 and TRBJ1-4; tentative D call: TRBD1 (5 bases). The ends were cut back, 4 bases at V and 5 bases at J, with 12 bases in the middle. The germline gives CDR1 SGDLS, CDR2 YYNGEE. The CDR3 sequence is 14 residues long. CDR3 DNA sequence: TGTGCCAGCAGCCAGGGCCAGTTAAATGAAAAACTGTTTTTT. As protein: CASSQGQLNEKLFF.

The chain combines TRBV28 with TRBJ2-1, with D possibly matching TRBD2 (7 bases). The germline V gene encodes CDR1 MDHEN and CDR2 SYDVKM. The V and J ends lost 3 bases and 4 bases respectively, with 13 bases between them. CDR3 length: 15 amino acids. The CDR3 coding sequence is TGTGCCAGCAGTTTTAGGGGGGGCGGGTACAATGAGCAGTTCTTC. As protein: CASSFRGGGYNEQFF.

This rearrangement joins TRBV6-5 to TRBJ2-3; tentative D call: TRBD1 (6 bases). Per the germline V gene, CDR1 is MNHEY and CDR2 is SVGAGI. This CDR3 has 16 amino acids. V gave up 2 bases and J gave up 2 bases, with 14 bases separating them. The CDR3 region has the DNA TGTGCCAGCAGTTACAGTCCATGGACAGACACAGATACGCAGTATTTT. Encoded protein: CASSYSPWTDTDTQYF.

The chain has TRBV3-1 (or the pseudogene TRBV3-2) and TRBJ1-4; D is possibly TRBD1 (5 bases). Per the germline V gene, CDR1 is LGHDT and CDR2 is YNNKEL (reference sequence). The CDR3 extends over 15 amino acids. V was shortened by 0 bases and J by 5 bases, with 10 bases between the two germline ends. The CDR3 DNA is TGTGCCAGCAGCCAAGACGGGGGTCGGAATGAAAAACTGTTTTTT. This encodes CASSQDGGRNEKLFF.

The chain couples TRBV28 to TRBJ2-5, with 7 positions matching TRBD2. The CDR3 spans 16 residues. The ends lost 5 bases at V and 4 bases at J; junction bases unmatched: 13. Per the germline V gene, CDR1 is MDHEN and CDR2 is SYDVKM. The CDR3 region is CASSTREVAGLETQYF. The CDR3, as DNA: TGTGCCAGCAGTACGCGGGAAGTAGCGGGTTTAGAGACCCAGTACTTC.

The rearrangement links TRBV21-1 to TRBJ1-2; TRBD1, the table's D call, was not compared with the DNA. TRBV21-1 is deemed a pseudogene. This CDR3 spans 15 amino acids. The CDR3 region is CASSKKSTAHYGYTF. CDR3 nucleotide sequence: TGTGCCAGCAGCAAAAAGTCGACAGCCCACTATGGCTACACCTTC.

The chain couples TRBV2 to TRBJ2-1, with 14 bases lining up with TRBD2. This CDR3 is built from 17 residues. CDR1 is SNHLY, CDR2 FYNNEI, per germline. With V trimmed by 5 bases and J by 6 bases, 9 bases remained unmatched. The CDR3 coding sequence is TGTGCCAGCAGTACTAAGGGGACTAGCGGGAGCTTCAATGAGCAGTTCTTC. Its translation is CASSTKGTSGSFNEQFF. The full variable domain, completed using reference TRBV2 and TRBJ2-1, is EPEVTQTPSHQVTQMGQEVILRCVPISNHLYFYWYRQILGQKVEFLVSFYNNEISEKSEIFDDQFSVERPDGSNFTLKIRSTKLEDSAMYFCASSTKGTSGSFNEQFFGPGTRLTVL.

The chain uses TRBV7-2 and TRBJ1-5; TRBD1 might be the D (5 bases). Germline V gene sequence: CDR1 SGHTA, CDR2 FQGNSA. The CDR3 sequence is 16 residues long. V was shortened by 5 bases and J by 4 bases, with 18 bases between the two germline ends. The CDR3 DNA reads as TGTGCCAGCAGCCCAAGGGGCGCAGGATGGAATCAGCCCCAGCATTTT. It yields the protein CASSPRGAGWNQPQHF.

The chain carries TRBV2 and TRBJ2-2; tentative D call: TRBD2 (5 bases). CDR1 and CDR2 (germline): SNHLY, FYNNEI. The germline V and J ends were trimmed by 6 bases and 6 bases, with 17 bases remaining between them. The CDR3 spans 15 residues. Here the CDR3 DNA reads TGTGCCAGCAGGGTCACGGGGTCCCGGGCCGGGGAGCTGTTTTTT. Translated: CASRVTGSRAGELFF.

The rearrangement links TRBV3-1 (or the pseudogene TRBV3-2) to TRBJ2-7, with TRBD1 matching over 7 bases. Germline CDR1 LGHDT, CDR2 YNNKEL (reference sequence). V lost 10 bases to trimming and J lost 3 bases; unmatched junction nucleotides: 3. This CDR3 has 11 residues. The CDR3 DNA is TGTGCCACTCGACAGGGCTACGAGCAGTACTTC. Translated, it gives CATRQGYEQYF.

The CDR3 bases are TGTGCCAGCAGCTCCGCGACTAGCGGGATATGGTCCTACAATGAGCAGTTCTTC. It specifies CASSSATSGIWSYNEQFF. This chain uses TRBV7-6 with TRBJ2-1, with 11 nucleotides matching TRBD2. Germline CDR1 and CDR2: SGHVS and FNYEAQ. The CDR3 is 18 residues long. The V gene end was trimmed by 4 bases and the J gene end by 1 base; junction bases not matched to a gene: 9. The full variable domain, completed using reference TRBV7-6 and TRBJ2-1, is GAGVSQSPRYKVTKRGQDVALRCDPISGHVSLYWYRQALGQGPEFLTYFNYEAQQDKSGLPNDRFSAERPEGSISTLTIQRTEQRDSAMYRCASSSATSGIWSYNEQFFGPGTRLTVL.

This clone was found a few times. The chain has TRBV4-2 and TRBJ1-1, with a weak D call TRBD1 (6 bases). The CDR3 contains 14 residues. Germline-derived CDR1 and CDR2 are LGHNA and YNFKEQ. The V and J ends lost 4 bases and 5 bases respectively, with 14 bases between them. The CDR3 nucleotides read TGTGCCAGCAGCCTTGACAGGCTTGGGACTGAAGCTTTCTTT. Its translation: CASSLDRLGTEAFF.

This chain joins TRBV3-1 (or the pseudogene TRBV3-2) and TRBJ1-6, with D possibly being TRBD1 (5 bases). Trimming cost V 5 bases and J 5 bases, with 19 bases left between them. The CDR3 runs 17 residues. Germline V CDR1 and CDR2: LGHDT, YNNKEL (reference sequence). The CDR3 DNA is TGTGCCAGCAGCAAATACCCCTCCAGGGTAGATAATTCACCCCTCCACTTT. Translating it yields CASSKYPSRVDNSPLHF.

The V and J genes are TRBV19 and TRBJ2-3; D perhaps matches TRBD2 (5 bases). The CDR3 runs 16 residues. V dropped 1 base and J dropped 6 bases, with 17 bases sitting between them. Germline V gives CDR1 LNHDA, CDR2 SQIVND (reference sequence). The CDR3 is CASSIVFGGLTDTQYF. In DNA, the CDR3 is TGTGCCAGTAGTATAGTCTTCGGCGGACTCACGGATACGCAGTATTTT.

The rearrangement joins TRBV3-1 (or the pseudogene TRBV3-2) to TRBJ1-2; D gene ambiguous. CDR1 and CDR2 (germline): LGHDT, YNNKEL (reference sequence). V was clipped by 8 bases and J by 7 bases, with 14 bases between them. The CDR3 length is 12 residues. CDR3 in amino acids: CASSVGRGGYTF. CDR3 nucleotides: TGTGCCAGCTCCGTTGGGAGAGGTGGCTACACCTTC.

As to this clone: This specimen includes other DNA sequences encoding the same CDR3. This sequence joins TRBV9 and TRBJ2-7, with 9 nucleotides matching TRBD1. Germline V lookup: CDR1 SGDLS, CDR2 YYNGEE. CDR3 length equals 15 residues. V was clipped by 2 bases and J by 1 base; unmatched bases: 4. CDR3 protein: CASSVTGTGSYEQYF. The DNA of the CDR3 is TGTGCCAGCAGCGTGACCGGGACAGGGTCCTACGAGCAGTACTTC.

The chain combines TRBV29-1 with TRBJ2-7; the match to TRBD1 covers 8 bases. This CDR3 spans 17 amino acids. CDR1 and CDR2 (germline): SQVTM, ANQGSEA. V shed 3 bases and J 3 bases; nucleotides not matched to a gene: 16. CDR3 bases: TGCAGCGTTGACCTGGGAGGACAGGGACGATCTTACTACGAGCAGTACTTC. Residues: CSVDLGGQGRSYYEQYF.

This clone was observed a few times. This rearrangement joins TRBV5-6 to TRBJ1-4; 7 bases fit TRBD1. CDR3 length equals 15 residues. The germline V gene encodes CDR1 SGHDT and CDR2 YYEEEE. The junction had 4 bases not matched to a gene; V was cut back by 5 bases and J by 0 bases. The CDR3 loop is CASRRTGATNEKLFF. The CDR3 region has the DNA TGTGCCAGCAGGCGGACAGGTGCAACTAATGAAAAACTGTTTTTT.

The chain combines TRBV5-4 with TRBJ2-1; 9 nucleotides line up with TRBD2. This CDR3 is 15 amino acids long. The germline V gene encodes CDR1 SGHNT and CDR2 YYREEE (reference sequence). Trimming removed 1 base from V and 9 bases from J; junction bases left unmatched: 8. The CDR3 sequence: CASSLLQREAGEQFF. DNA for the CDR3: TGTGCCAGCAGCTTGCTCCAGCGGGAGGCGGGTGAGCAGTTCTTC.

The chain employs TRBV5-1 and TRBJ2-7; 14 bases fit TRBD2. This CDR3 has 18 residues. J was trimmed by 5 bases and V by 0 bases; bases with no gene match: 10. Germline CDR1 SGHRS, CDR2 YFSETQ. The CDR3 sequence is CASSLGREGLAGANEQYF. The CDR3 nucleotides are TGCGCCAGCAGCTTGGGTAGGGAGGGACTAGCGGGAGCGAACGAGCAGTACTTC.

The J gene is TRBJ2-1, the V gene TRBV28; 9 bases align to TRBD1. V trimming: 10 bases; J trimming: 3 bases; junction bases outside the gene matches: 7. The V gene's germline CDR1 is MDHEN and CDR2 SYDVKM. This CDR3 contains 14 residues. In DNA form, the CDR3 reads TGTGCCACAACGACAGGGGGTGTCTACAATGAGCAGTTCTTC. It encodes CATTTGGVYNEQFF.

J is TRBJ2-7 and V is TRBV11-2; no definite D call. Trimming pared 1 base from V and 3 bases from J, leaving 10 bases between. This CDR3 has 14 residues. Germline V CDR1 and CDR2: SGHAT, FQNNGV. The CDR3 DNA reads as TGTGCCAGCAGCTTAGGCCTAGGAAACTACGAGCAGTACTTC. Translated: CASSLGLGNYEQYF.

Only one count was recorded for this clone. J is TRBJ2-1 and V is TRBV5-1, with D perhaps matching TRBD2 (5 bases). The V gene lost 0 bases and the J gene lost 6 bases, with 10 bases spanning the gap. The germline V gene encodes CDR1 SGHRS and CDR2 YFSETQ. The CDR3 is made up of 14 amino acids. Here the CDR3 DNA reads TGCGCCAGCAGCTTGGTCAGGACTGTCAATGAGCAGTTCTTC. Its translation is CASSLVRTVNEQFF.

The rearrangement links TRBV2 to TRBJ1-2, with D possibly TRBD1 on 5 matching bases. Trimming removed 7 bases from V and 7 bases from J, with 10 bases in between. There are 11 residues in the CDR3. Germline-derived CDR1 and CDR2 are SNHLY and FYNNEI. The CDR3 coding sequence is TGTGCCAGCACAGGGATAATTGGCTACACCTTC. Encoded protein: CASTGIIGYTF.

This clone was counted a single time. This chain links TRBV5-6 with TRBJ2-7, with 9 positions matching TRBD2. CDR3 size: 17 residues. V was pared by 4 bases and J by 5 bases, with 16 bases of the junction left unmatched. CDR1 and CDR2 from the germline V gene are SGHDT and YYEEEE. The CDR3 loop is CASSRGSLAGNINEQYF. Written as DNA, the CDR3 is TGTGCCAGCAGCCGCGGGTCGCTAGCGGGAAACATCAACGAGCAGTACTTC.

About this clone itself: The same CDR3 can be traced to other DNA sequences in this sample. This sequence joins TRBV9 and TRBJ2-1; TRBD2 aligns across 8 bases. Germline lookup yields CDR1 SGDLS and CDR2 YYNGEE. The CDR3 is made up of 15 amino acids. The ends lost 1 base at V and 0 bases at J; junction bases unmatched: 0. The chain's CDR3 is CASSVLAGSYNEQFF. The CDR3 nucleotides read TGTGCCAGCAGCGTACTAGCGGGCTCCTACAATGAGCAGTTCTTC.